This T cell receptor beta chain was obtained from a study of T cell responses to AZD1222 COVID-19 vaccine. Study results and limitations: Repertoire sampling occurred only after the peak T cell response. Vaccine-related CD4 TCRs covered spike, predominating at 160-218 and 743-854.

After removal of 7 bases from V and 4 bases from J, the junction contained 12 bases not matched to a gene. The CDR3 runs 16 residues. Germline CDR1 MDHEN, CDR2 SYDVKM. Some clones are missing from TCRdb's copy, which holds only in-frame ones; the method was immunoSEQ multiplex PCR. The table shows just under 150,000 clones, with roughly nine tenths occurring only once. This clone was seen just once. Its antigen is undetermined. The chain links TRBV28 to TRBJ1-1, with 10 bases that match TRBD1. The source is an adult who received the AZD1222 COVID-19 vaccine. The sample in question was peripheral blood, obtained 28 days after the second AZD1222 dose. The CDR3 reads CASIPPGQGIFTEAFF. The CDR3 bases are TGTGCCAGCATACCCCCGGGACAGGGGATTTTCACTGAAGCTTTCTTT.